The clone carrying this T cell receptor beta chain was counted many times. Its antigen is not known. The germline CDR1 and CDR2 sequences are KGHDR and SFDVKD. This CDR3 has 15 residues. V shed 1 base and J shed 0 bases, with 8 bases lying between them. This sample is drawn from a study of CD8 T cells in ankylosing spondylitis. Broader study findings: Previously reported in reactive arthritis synovial fluid and blood were some of the motif variants. Among TCR beta sequences, a motif of under ten highly homologous variants appeared characteristic of ankylosing spondylitis blood. Significantly higher representation of disease-linked clones was reported for matched ankylosing spondylitis synovial fluid.

Generation of TCR beta libraries employed quantitative 5'-RACE incorporating molecular barcodes. MiXCR was run by TCRdb on the 5' RACE reads, yielding one entry per CDR3 protein. The sample lists some 150,000 distinct CDR3 sequences; approximately 10% were seen once. Source material: blood, either unsorted or a sorted T cell fraction (not recorded which). The source is a female donor with ankylosing spondylitis or in good health (not recorded which). V is TRBV24-1 and J is TRBJ1-2, with D perhaps TRBD1 (5 bases). This chain's CDR3 is CATSDFSGANYGYTF. CDR3 DNA sequence: TGTGCCACCAGTGATTTCTCGGGGGCTAACTATGGCTACACCTTC.